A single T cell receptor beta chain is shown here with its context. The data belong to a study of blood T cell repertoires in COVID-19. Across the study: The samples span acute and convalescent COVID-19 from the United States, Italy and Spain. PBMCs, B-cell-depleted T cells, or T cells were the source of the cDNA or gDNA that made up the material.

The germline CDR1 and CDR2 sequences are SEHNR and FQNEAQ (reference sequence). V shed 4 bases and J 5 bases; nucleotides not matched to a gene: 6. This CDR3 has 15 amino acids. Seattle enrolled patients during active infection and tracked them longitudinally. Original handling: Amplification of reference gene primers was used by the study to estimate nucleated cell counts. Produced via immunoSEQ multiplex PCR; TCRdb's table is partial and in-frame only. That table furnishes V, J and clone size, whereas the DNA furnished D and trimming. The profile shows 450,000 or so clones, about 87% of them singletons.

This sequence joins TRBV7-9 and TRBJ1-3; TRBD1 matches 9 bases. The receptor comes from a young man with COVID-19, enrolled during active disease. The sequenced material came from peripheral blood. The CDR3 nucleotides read TGTGCCAGCAGCTGGGACAGGGTAAGTCGAAACACCATATATTTT. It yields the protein CASSWDRVSRNTIYF.